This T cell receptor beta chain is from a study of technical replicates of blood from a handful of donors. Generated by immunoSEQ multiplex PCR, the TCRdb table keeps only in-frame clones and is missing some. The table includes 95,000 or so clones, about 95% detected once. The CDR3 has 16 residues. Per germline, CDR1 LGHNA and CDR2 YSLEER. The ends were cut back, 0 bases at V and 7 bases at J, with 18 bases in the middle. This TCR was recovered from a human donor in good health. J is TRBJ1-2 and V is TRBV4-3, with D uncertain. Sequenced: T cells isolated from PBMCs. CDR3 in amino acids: CASSQDWEGIYRGYTF. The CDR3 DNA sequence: TGCGCCAGCAGCCAAGATTGGGAGGGCATATATCGTGGCTACACCTTC.